This T cell receptor beta chain stems from a study of vaccination and CD4 T cells after COVID-19. Looking at the study overall: Every culture used as a control got a CEFX pool, an HIV-1 Nef pool, or no peptide.

Turning to this clonotype: Its antigen is still unknown.

The treatment: roughly ten-day PBMC culture with coronavirus spike peptide pools or control peptides (ViraFEST assay). More than 1.5 million PBMCs were grown per well alongside roughly 10 IU/ml IL-2 and 9.5 to 10 ug/ml peptide pools. Cultured CD4+ T cells had their DNA profiled by the Oncomine TCR Beta short-read assay. TCRdb ran MiXCR on the PCR reads and lists one entry per CDR3 protein. Altogether 15,000 to 20,000 distinct CDR3 sequences are present, around 59% being singletons, with the ten largest covering approximately 4.7%. The study's findings and limits: Recorded median SARS-CoV-2-reactive clonotype numbers increased from about 20 to 38 without reaching significance. Analysis of convalescent patients found that 304 of 307 vaccine-specific clones were spike mono-reactive.

Material: CD4+ T cells from blood, cultured in vitro, obtained after SARS-CoV-2 vaccination. This receptor was taken from a human donor who had recovered from COVID-19.

In nucleotides, the CDR3 is TGTGCCAGCAGCCTGGGGGGGGGGCTGGGCTACACCTTC. This gives the protein CASSLGGGLGYTF. The chain has TRBV21-1 and TRBJ1-2; the tabulated D call, TRBD1, remains unverified against the DNA. TRBV21-1 corresponds to a pseudogene. The CDR3 is made up of 13 amino acids.